Below, one T cell receptor beta chain is given with its context. The RNA input was roughly 0.45 to 1 ug, and it was reverse transcribed with random hexamers. With immunoSEQ multiplex PCR, TCR beta CDR3 was amplified across 54 Vbeta and 13 Jbeta. Each CDR3 protein is one row after TCRdb ran MiXCR on the immunoSEQ multiplex PCR reads. Of 95,000 to 150,000 distinct CDR3 sequences listed, nearly 96% are singletons. CD8+ and CD4+ T cells circulating in blood were sequenced for TCR beta. The sample is drawn from a study of CD8 T cells in Susac syndrome. The origin of this receptor is a human donor with Susac syndrome. The sample consisted of CD4+ T cells from PBMCs.

CDR3 sequence reads: CASSGAGERTGELFF. The CDR3 DNA sequence: TGCGCCAGCAGCGGAGCGGGAGAAAGGACCGGGGAGCTGTTTTTT. The V gene is TRBV5-1, the J gene TRBJ2-2; 8 bases agree with TRBD2. The V segment lost 4 bases and the J segment 5 bases; nucleotides outside the gene matches: 7. Germline V gene sequence: CDR1 SGHRS, CDR2 YFSETQ. The CDR3 extends over 15 amino acids.